Reported below is one T cell receptor (beta chain). There is no known antigen for this receptor. Base-call qualities are not available, and no considerably larger clone is one nucleotide away. The CDR3 covers 14 residues, taking in both the cysteine and the phenylalanine. The sequence is cut down to CDR3 DNA, 42 bases in frame from base 1. CDR1 and CDR2, per the germline V gene, are MNHEY and SVGAGI. Trimmed from V: 6 bases; trimmed from J: 5 bases; junction bases lacking a gene match: 7. After more than 9 days of culture, CD4+ T cells were isolated with the EasySep CD4+ T cell isolation kit. Convalescent patients had PCR-confirmed SARS-CoV-2 infection between March and December 2020, before Alpha, Beta and Delta variants emerged in the United States. On days 3 and 7, half of the culture medium was replaced with fresh IL-2-containing medium. Unless noted otherwise, every peptide stimulation condition was grown in triplicate wells. Using Ficoll-Paque Plus gradient centrifugation, PBMC were separated from whole blood and then either used fresh or cryopreserved at -140C. The QIAamp micro DNA kit was used to extract genomic DNA from the cultured CD4+ T cells.

Library preparation employed the immunoSEQ multiplex PCR assay. TCR beta CDR3 sequencing was performed on DNA from the cultured, isolated CD4+ T cells. Processing in the source paper ran as follows. Non-productive TCR sequences were discarded, and reads were trimmed to the CDR3 region, with only CDR3s of 7 or more amino acids retained. The MANAFEST web app was used to pick out antigen-specific clonotypes by comparing their expansion in peptide wells with that in reference cultures. Positive clones required FDR<0.05 expansion versus reference and all other wells, odds ratio above 5, and frequency above 0.1% in two replicate wells. A clonotype was called cross-reactive if it was significantly expanded both in SARS-CoV-2 spike wells and in at least one common cold coronavirus spike condition. Levenshtein distance calculated with the stringdist R package was used to assess CDR3 similarity, and unrooted trees were constructed with ape in R 3.6.1. TCRdb holds this immuneACCESS table with in-frame rearrangements only. Some clones are missing; in checked studies, unresolved V genes explain under half, and the rest has no known cause. The V and J calls and the clone size are those of that table, but D and trimming were determined from the DNA. Recorded for this sample are about 66,000 clones; about 69% of them occurred a single time. The ten largest make up roughly 25% of the sample.

The sample is drawn from a study of vaccination effects on CD4 cells after COVID-19 (dated by TCRdb to 2022 to 2024). With respect to the entire study: In the ViraFEST assay, PBMC were stimulated with viral peptide pools, and antigen-specific CD4+ T cell clonotypes were then identified by expansion using TCR sequencing. Each participant got two doses of an mRNA SARS-CoV-2 vaccine, either BNT162b2 or mRNA-1273. Pre-vaccine samples were collected from a couple of convalescent patients 16 days and one week before the first dose, corresponding to 142 and 148 days after COVID-19 diagnosis. A few million PBMC per well were cultured in IMDM with 5% human AB serum, 8.5 to 10 IU/ml IL-2 and gentamicin, plus 10 ug/ml peptides. The study compared SARS-CoV-2 spike-specific CD4+ TCR repertoires before and after mRNA vaccination in COVID-19 convalescent patients and infection-naive vaccine recipients. The full study included around ten COVID-19 convalescent patients and several SARS-CoV-2-naive healthy vaccine recipients. Cultures from other donors in the study were sequenced using the Oncomine TCR Beta short-read assay on an Illumina iSeq 100. Overall study results and their limits: The study was limited by a small number of convalescent patients and lacked early post-infection timepoints. Both infection-induced and vaccine-induced clones contracted markedly at late post-vaccination timepoints, which is consistent with waning T cell responses. For convalescent patients, new clones induced by the vaccine made up most of the post-vaccine spike-reactive repertoire, and these new clones were largely distinct from the clones induced by infection.

The specimen was CD4+ T cells from PBMCs cultured without peptide, collected before COVID-19 vaccination. The sequence was collected from a human donor who had a prior SARS-CoV-2 infection. The chain couples TRBV6-5 to TRBJ1-5, with 7 junctional bases fitting TRBD1. CDR3 loop: CASSGRQGHQPQHF. The DNA sequence follows: TGTGCCAGCAGCGGAAGACAGGGCCATCAGCCCCAGCATTTT.